This T cell receptor beta chain was obtained from a study of CD8+ T cells in alopecia areata. Whole-study findings and limits: Tofacitinib produced a significant decrease in scalp clonality and in expanded CD8+ clones among the top 100.

Points on this clone: Antigen: not known.

Indicated treatment: oral pan-JAK inhibitor, 5-10 mg twice daily. Trimming at V came to 4 bases and at J to 0 bases, leaving 3 bases not matched to a gene. Germline lookup yields CDR1 MGHRA and CDR2 YSYEKL. The CDR3 has 15 amino acids. Sequencing templates came from extracted RNA that was reverse transcribed into cDNA. Data came from immunoSEQ multiplex PCR; TCRdb stores just in-frame clones and leaves some out. Altogether approximately 210,000 clones are present, approximately 45% being singletons, with the ten largest covering approximately 2.9%. The clonotype originates from a human donor with alopecia areata. The material sequenced was CD4+ T cells sorted from blood, taken around week 36, from a patient treated with tofacitinib. The V and J genes are TRBV4-1 and TRBJ1-5; 7 nucleotides match TRBD1. CDR3 loop: CASSPQGNSNQPQHF. The CDR3 coding sequence is TGCGCCAGCAGCCCACAGGGGAATAGCAATCAGCCCCAGCATTTT.